The rows below give T cell receptor beta chains drawn from one sample of a study of T cells in Graves' hyperthyroidism and ophthalmopathy. Using its own MiXCR run on the multiplex PCR reads, TCRdb lists one record per CDR3 protein. The table includes 300,000 to 450,000 distinct CDR3 sequences, 15% to 17% detected once. Sequenced sample: blood. The receptors were gathered from a woman aged 18-30 years with Graves' hyperthyroidism that later progressed to Graves' ophthalmopathy. The CDR3 runs from the conserved cysteine through the conserved F or W. D genes are given only for firm matches. Only part of the rows carry a size: once, few, many, or a class if the clone is expanded.

abundance: many; v_gene: TRBV3-1; j_gene: TRBJ2-7; d_gene: .; CDR3nt: TGTGCCAGCAGCCAACCTAACCACGAGCAGTACTTC; CDR3aa: CASSQPNHEQYF
abundance: many; v_gene: TRBV7-2; j_gene: TRBJ2-7; d_gene: TRBD1; CDR3nt: TGTGCCAGCAGCTTAGTTATGGGACAGGCCTACGAGCAGTACTTC; CDR3aa: CASSLVMGQAYEQYF
abundance: .; v_gene: TRBV7-9; j_gene: TRBJ2-5; d_gene: TRBD2; CDR3nt: TGTGCCAGCAGCTCGACTAGCGGGAGGAGAGAGACCCAGTACTTC; CDR3aa: CASSSTSGRRETQYF
abundance: many; v_gene: TRBV27; j_gene: TRBJ1-2; d_gene: .; CDR3nt: TGTGCCAGCAGTTTATTCCCGCAGGACTATGGCTACACCTTC; CDR3aa: CASSLFPQDYGYTF
abundance: .; v_gene: TRBV12-3/TRBV12-4; j_gene: TRBJ2-7; d_gene: .; CDR3nt: TGTGCCAGCAGGAGACAGGACGGCTACGAGCAGTACTTC; CDR3aa: CASRRQDGYEQYF
abundance: few; v_gene: TRBV19; j_gene: TRBJ2-2; d_gene: .; CDR3nt: TGTGCCAGTAGTATAGATCGGGCCAACACCGGGGAGCTGTTTTTT; CDR3aa: CASSIDRANTGELFF
abundance: many; v_gene: TRBV29-1; j_gene: TRBJ2-1; d_gene: TRBD1; CDR3nt: TGCAGCGTCCGGGACAGGGGGCTGGGGAATGAGCAGTTCTTC; CDR3aa: CSVRDRGLGNEQFF
abundance: .; v_gene: TRBV27; j_gene: TRBJ2-7; d_gene: TRBD2; CDR3nt: TGTGCCAGTCGACCGGGACTAGCGATCCACGAGCAGTACTTC; CDR3aa: CASRPGLAIHEQYF
abundance: .; v_gene: TRBV3-1; j_gene: TRBJ2-7; d_gene: .; CDR3nt: TGTGCCAGCAGCCAAGATCGAGGCTGGAGCTCCTACGAGCAGTACTTC; CDR3aa: CASSQDRGWSSYEQYF
abundance: many; v_gene: TRBV28; j_gene: TRBJ1-2; d_gene: TRBD1; CDR3nt: TGTGCCAGCAGTGTACAGGGGGCCACCCGCTGGGGCTACACCTTC; CDR3aa: CASSVQGATRWGYTF
abundance: .; v_gene: TRBV2; j_gene: TRBJ2-1; d_gene: .; CDR3nt: TGTGCCAGCAGCTGGGGGCCTGACCTAGACAATGAGCAGTTCTTC; CDR3aa: CASSWGPDLDNEQFF
abundance: .; v_gene: TRBV29-1; j_gene: TRBJ2-3; d_gene: .; CDR3nt: TGCAGCGTTGATAGAAGAGTTCCCTACCTGGCTACAGATACGCAGTATTTT; CDR3aa: CSVDRRVPYLATDTQYF
abundance: many; v_gene: TRBV6-2/TRBV6-3; j_gene: TRBJ2-1; d_gene: .; CDR3nt: TGTGCCAGCAGTTACCGCAGGGAGGTACCCTACAATGAGCAGTTCTTC; CDR3aa: CASSYRREVPYNEQFF
abundance: .; v_gene: TRBV5-6; j_gene: TRBJ2-3; d_gene: TRBD2; CDR3nt: TGTGCCAGCAGCATGGGACTAGCGGGAGGCCGGAGCACAGATACGCAGTATTTT; CDR3aa: CASSMGLAGGRSTDTQYF
abundance: .; v_gene: TRBV7-2; j_gene: TRBJ1-3; d_gene: .; CDR3nt: TGTGCCAGCAGCTTAGTCCCGGCGGGGGTGGGAGCCACCATATATTTT; CDR3aa: CASSLVPAGVGATIYF
abundance: many; v_gene: TRBV27; j_gene: TRBJ2-5; d_gene: .; CDR3nt: TGTGCCAGCAGTTTAAGGGCAGAGACCTACCAAGAGACCCAGTACTTC; CDR3aa: CASSLRAETYQETQYF
abundance: many; v_gene: TRBV2; j_gene: TRBJ2-7; d_gene: .; CDR3nt: TGTGCCAGCAGGGTCAGGGAGTCCTACGAGCAGTACTTC; CDR3aa: CASRVRESYEQYF
abundance: many; v_gene: TRBV27; j_gene: TRBJ2-3; d_gene: TRBD2; CDR3nt: TGTGCCAGCACTAAGACTAGCGGTTTCACAGATACGCAGTATTTT; CDR3aa: CASTKTSGFTDTQYF
abundance: .; v_gene: TRBV5-1; j_gene: TRBJ2-7; d_gene: TRBD1; CDR3nt: TGCGCCAGCAGCCCAAAACAGGGGTTGTCGGACGAGCAGTACTTC; CDR3aa: CASSPKQGLSDEQYF
abundance: .; v_gene: TRBV9; j_gene: TRBJ2-3; d_gene: .; CDR3nt: TGTGCCAGCAGCGTAGATGGGGGGACTCCTAAACGACCAGATACGCAGTATTTT; CDR3aa: CASSVDGGTPKRPDTQYF
abundance: few; v_gene: TRBV30; j_gene: TRBJ2-2; d_gene: TRBD2; CDR3nt: TGTGCCTGGAAAAAAGCGGGAGTTAGCACCGGGGAGCTGTTTTTT; CDR3aa: CAWKKAGVSTGELFF
abundance: .; v_gene: TRBV19; j_gene: TRBJ2-1; d_gene: TRBD2; CDR3nt: TGTGCCAGTAGTCCCCGACTAGCGGGCAACAATGAGCAGTTCTTC; CDR3aa: CASSPRLAGNNEQFF
abundance: many; v_gene: TRBV5-5; j_gene: TRBJ2-1; d_gene: TRBD2; CDR3nt: TGTGCCAGCAGCCGAGGACTAGCGGGAGCTGAGGCCTACAATGAGCAGTTCTTC; CDR3aa: CASSRGLAGAEAYNEQFF
abundance: many; v_gene: TRBV6-6; j_gene: TRBJ2-1; d_gene: .; CDR3nt: TGTGCCAGCAGTTACGTGGTTCTGTACCTAGGCAATGAGCAGTTCTTC; CDR3aa: CASSYVVLYLGNEQFF
abundance: many; v_gene: TRBV27; j_gene: TRBJ2-7; d_gene: TRBD2; CDR3nt: TGTGCCAGCAGTGGCGCCGGGACTAGCGGGACCGAGCAGTACTTC; CDR3aa: CASSGAGTSGTEQYF
abundance: few; v_gene: TRBV6-1; j_gene: TRBJ1-5; d_gene: .; CDR3nt: TGTGCCAGCAGCCAGGGGCAGGAGGGTAAGCCCCAGCATTTT; CDR3aa: CASSQGQEGKPQHF
abundance: .; v_gene: TRBV4-2; j_gene: TRBJ2-2; d_gene: TRBD2; CDR3nt: TGTGCCAGCAGCCCGGGACTAGCGGGAAAGGGGAGGTGGGAGCTGTTTTTT; CDR3aa: CASSPGLAGKGRWELFF
abundance: many; v_gene: TRBV6-1; j_gene: TRBJ2-2; d_gene: .; CDR3nt: TGTGCCAGCAGCCCTACCGGGACAAACACCGGGGAGCTGTTTTTT; CDR3aa: CASSPTGTNTGELFF
abundance: many; v_gene: TRBV2; j_gene: TRBJ2-6; d_gene: .; CDR3nt: TGTGCCAGCAGTGCCAGTGGGGCCAACGTCCTGACTTTC; CDR3aa: CASSASGANVLTF
abundance: .; v_gene: TRBV4-3; j_gene: TRBJ1-6; d_gene: .; CDR3nt: TGCGCCAGCAGCCAAGAAACAGCTTCACCCCTCCACTTT; CDR3aa: CASSQETASPLHF
abundance: many; v_gene: TRBV12-3/TRBV12-4; j_gene: TRBJ2-2; d_gene: TRBD1; CDR3nt: TGTGCCAGCAGTTCCAGGGGGCTGGGCGGGGAGCTGTTTTTT; CDR3aa: CASSSRGLGGELFF
abundance: .; v_gene: TRBV3-1; j_gene: TRBJ1-5; d_gene: .; CDR3nt: TGTGCCAGCAGCCAAGGACTTCGAAGGGGCAATCAGCCCCAGCATTTT; CDR3aa: CASSQGLRRGNQPQHF
abundance: many; v_gene: TRBV28; j_gene: TRBJ2-7; d_gene: .; CDR3nt: TGTGCCAGCAGTTACAGATCCTACGAGCAGTACTTC; CDR3aa: CASSYRSYEQYF
abundance: .; v_gene: TRBV5-1; j_gene: TRBJ2-5; d_gene: .; CDR3nt: TGCGCCAGCAGCTTCGTACAGGGCCCAGAGACCCAGTACTTC; CDR3aa: CASSFVQGPETQYF
abundance: many; v_gene: TRBV2; j_gene: TRBJ1-5; d_gene: .; CDR3nt: TGTGCCAGCAGTGAATTGCCCTTAAATCAGCCCCAGCATTTT; CDR3aa: CASSELPLNQPQHF
abundance: many; v_gene: TRBV7-9; j_gene: TRBJ2-7; d_gene: TRBD1; CDR3nt: TGTGCCAGCAGCTTAGCGACGGGACAGGGAGGCTACGAGCAGTACTTC; CDR3aa: CASSLATGQGGYEQYF
abundance: .; v_gene: TRBV30; j_gene: TRBJ2-1; d_gene: TRBD2; CDR3nt: TGTGCCTGGGGGACTAGCGGGAGTCGTAATGAGCAGTTCTTC; CDR3aa: CAWGTSGSRNEQFF
abundance: many; v_gene: TRBV7-9; j_gene: TRBJ1-1; d_gene: TRBD1; CDR3nt: TGTGCCAGCAGGCAGGGGGCGACCAGGGACACTGAAGCTTTCTTT; CDR3aa: CASRQGATRDTEAFF
abundance: .; v_gene: TRBV6-1; j_gene: TRBJ2-6; d_gene: TRBD1; CDR3nt: TGTGCCAGCAGCCAACTATTCCCCCGGTTGAGGACAGGGGGGCCTGGGGCCAACGTCCTGACTTTC; CDR3aa: CASSQLFPRLRTGGPGANVLTF
abundance: few; v_gene: TRBV5-8; j_gene: TRBJ2-7; d_gene: .; CDR3nt: TGTGCCAGCAGCTTGGATGAACAGGTCTCCTACGAGCAGTACTTC; CDR3aa: CASSLDEQVSYEQYF
abundance: many; v_gene: TRBV20-1; j_gene: TRBJ2-7; d_gene: .; CDR3nt: TGCAGTGCTAGAGATCACCGGGACGCAGCCTACGAGCAGTACTTC; CDR3aa: CSARDHRDAAYEQYF
abundance: .; v_gene: TRBV19; j_gene: TRBJ1-1; d_gene: .; CDR3nt: TGTGCCACCTCACGAAGTAGTACGAACACTGAAGCTTTCTTT; CDR3aa: CATSRSSTNTEAFF
abundance: many; v_gene: TRBV19; j_gene: TRBJ1-1; d_gene: .; CDR3nt: TGTGCCAGTAGGTCGGTGGGCGGCACTGAAGCTTTCTTT; CDR3aa: CASRSVGGTEAFF
abundance: .; v_gene: TRBV5-1; j_gene: TRBJ1-4; d_gene: .; CDR3nt: TGCGCCAGCAGCTTGGAGGCATTAACTAATGAAAAACTGTTTTTT; CDR3aa: CASSLEALTNEKLFF
abundance: many; v_gene: TRBV11-2; j_gene: TRBJ2-7; d_gene: TRBD1; CDR3nt: TGTGCCAGCAGCCAGCTACGGACAGGAATCTACGAGCAGTACTTC; CDR3aa: CASSQLRTGIYEQYF
abundance: many; v_gene: TRBV10-3; j_gene: TRBJ2-1; d_gene: TRBD1; CDR3nt: TGTGCCATCAGCCCCACAGGGGTGGCTTACAATGAGCAGTTCTTC; CDR3aa: CAISPTGVAYNEQFF
abundance: .; v_gene: TRBV14; j_gene: TRBJ1-1; d_gene: TRBD1; CDR3nt: TGTGCCGGCAGCCACCGACAGGGGAATCCTGAAGCTTTCTTT; CDR3aa: CAGSHRQGNPEAFF
abundance: .; v_gene: TRBV28; j_gene: TRBJ1-1; d_gene: TRBD1; CDR3nt: TGTGCCAGCAGCCTTCACAGGGGACAAACGAACACTGAAGCTTTCTTT; CDR3aa: CASSLHRGQTNTEAFF
abundance: many; v_gene: TRBV3-1; j_gene: TRBJ1-6; d_gene: .; CDR3nt: TGTGCCAGCAGCCAAGGCCTAGAAAATTCACCCCTCCACTTT; CDR3aa: CASSQGLENSPLHF
abundance: many; v_gene: TRBV6-1; j_gene: TRBJ2-2; d_gene: .; CDR3nt: TGTGCCAGCAGTTACGTCGGACAGAACACCGGGGAGCTGTTTTTT; CDR3aa: CASSYVGQNTGELFF
abundance: few; v_gene: TRBV19; j_gene: TRBJ2-2; d_gene: .; CDR3nt: TGTGCCAGTACGGGGACACATAACACCGGGGAGCTGTTTTTT; CDR3aa: CASTGTHNTGELFF